The 29 T cell receptor beta chains given below trace back to one sample, sequenced in a study of radiotherapy plus CTLA-4 blockade in lung cancer. The table came from immunoSEQ multiplex PCR; TCRdb's copy has only in-frame clones and leaves some out. This table has some 51,000 clones, 65% to 80% appearing once. The sample in question was peripheral blood, obtained from a patient treated with radiotherapy plus ipilimumab. The receptor set was obtained from a human donor with non-small cell lung cancer whose response to radiotherapy plus ipilimumab could not be evaluated.

This clone was seen only a few times. The junction and the germline gene differ at one end; a read error may be behind it. The chain employs TRBV9 and TRBJ2-5, with 10 bases lining up with TRBD2. The CDR3 covers 17 residues. The V gene's germline CDR1 is SGDLS and CDR2 YYNGEE. CDR3 sequence (DNA): TGTGCCAGCAGCGTAGATCAGTTAGCGGGGGGCCAAGGGACCCAGTACTTC. Translating gives CASSVDQLAGGQGTQYF.

The rearrangement joins TRBV4-1 to TRBJ1-5, with 9 nucleotides matching TRBD1. With V trimmed by 5 bases and J by 5 bases, 4 bases remained unmatched. Germline CDR1 reads MGHRA; CDR2 reads YSYEKL. This CDR3 region has 14 residues. In DNA form, the CDR3 reads TGCGCCAGCAGCTGGGGACAGGGTGATCAGCCCCAGCATTTT. This sequence encodes CASSWGQGDQPQHF.

This sequence joins TRBV6-6 and TRBJ2-3, with 8 bases identical to TRBD2. Trimming removed 2 bases from V and 0 bases from J; junction bases left unmatched: 4. The germline V gene has CDR1 MNHNY and CDR2 SVGAGI (reference sequence). The CDR3 loop spans 16 amino acids. The chain's CDR3 is CASSYLSGISTDTQYF. CDR3 in DNA: TGTGCCAGCAGTTACCTTAGCGGGATAAGCACAGATACGCAGTATTTT.

This clone was seen only once. V gene TRBV7-8 combines with J gene TRBJ2-5; 11 nucleotides align to TRBD1. The CDR3 contains 16 residues. The germline gives CDR1 SGHVS, CDR2 FQNEAQ. The junction had 10 bases not matched to a gene; V was cut back by 5 bases and J by 5 bases. CDR3 amino acids: CASSPRTGGAWETQYF. The DNA of the CDR3 is TGTGCCAGCAGCCCGCGGACAGGGGGCGCATGGGAGACCCAGTACTTC.

This chain joins TRBV7-8 and TRBJ2-1; 7 nucleotides line up with TRBD2. CDR1 is SGHVS, CDR2 FQNEAQ, per germline. The ends lost 5 bases at V and 4 bases at J; junction bases unmatched: 8. This CDR3 has 15 amino acids. The CDR3, as DNA: TGTGCCAGCAGCCCCAGGGAGGGGTCGTACAATGAGCAGTTCTTC. Amino acid sequence: CASSPREGSYNEQFF.

The V gene is TRBV7-8, the J gene TRBJ1-5; maybe TRBD1 (6 bases). Trimming removed 1 base at V and 5 bases at J, with 12 bases between. The CDR3 runs to 15 residues. Germline V lookup: CDR1 SGHVS, CDR2 FQNEAQ. The CDR3 bases are TGTGCCAGCAGCTTAGTTCGGGGGGGCCATCAGCCCCAGCATTTT. Its translation is CASSLVRGGHQPQHF.

V is TRBV7-2 and J is TRBJ1-4; 10 bases agree with TRBD1. The CDR3 extends over 16 amino acids. With 4 bases clipped from V and 5 bases from J, the junction kept 7 bases outside the gene matches. Germline loops: CDR1 SGHTA, CDR2 FQGNSA. CDR3 sequence: CASSSVPGQGNEKLFF. CDR3 sequence (DNA): TGTGCCAGCAGCTCGGTACCGGGACAGGGGAATGAAAAACTGTTTTTT.

The genes are TRBV2 and TRBJ2-7, with D perhaps matching TRBD1 (5 bases). Trimming left V 0 bases short and J 0 bases short, with 6 bases between. The germline V gene has CDR1 SNHLY and CDR2 FYNNEI. This CDR3 has 14 amino acids. CDR3: CASSEAQGSYEQYF. Here the CDR3 DNA reads TGTGCCAGCAGTGAAGCGCAGGGCTCCTACGAGCAGTACTTC.

This clone has just a few counts. This chain links TRBV5-6 with TRBJ2-7; weak D call: TRBD1 (6 bases). The CDR3 is 14 amino acids. CDR1 and CDR2 (germline): SGHDT, YYEEEE. Trimming removed 3 bases at V and 1 base at J, with 11 bases between. For the CDR3, the DNA is TGTGCCAGCAGCTCCTGGACAGTTTCCTACGAGCAGTACTTC. Translation: CASSSWTVSYEQYF.

The chain has TRBV5-1 and TRBJ1-1; D is unclear. V gave up 0 bases and J gave up 8 bases, with 14 bases separating them. Germline V gives CDR1 SGHRS, CDR2 YFSETQ. CDR3 length equals 14 residues. CDR3 sequence reads: CASSLDFRNREAFF. For the CDR3, the DNA is TGCGCCAGCAGCTTGGACTTTAGGAACAGAGAAGCTTTCTTT. Full variable domain (missing parts from reference TRBV5-1 and TRBJ1-1): KAGVTQTPRYLIKTRGQQVTLSCSPISGHRSVSWYQQTPGQGLQFLFEYFSETQRNKGNFPGRFSGRQFSNSRSEMNVSTLELGDSALYLCASSLDFRNREAFFGQGTRLTVV.

The genes are TRBV5-4 and TRBJ2-2; 7 nucleotides agree with TRBD2. The CDR3 has 15 amino acids. The junction had 1 base not matched to a gene; V was cut back by 1 base and J by 1 base. Germline V gene sequence: CDR1 SGHNT, CDR2 YYREEE (reference sequence). The DNA for the CDR3 is TGTGCCAGCAGCTTGACTAGCGTGAACACCGGGGAGCTGTTTTTT. Encoded protein: CASSLTSVNTGELFF.

CDR3 DNA sequence: TGTGCCAGCAGCTTAACGGGGAGAGTAGCATCTGCGGGGACTGAAGCTTTCTTT. Protein product: CASSLTGRVASAGTEAFF. The rearrangement uses TRBV7-3 and TRBJ1-1, with no clear D. The CDR3 totals 18 residues. Trimming shortened V by 0 bases and J by 5 bases, and 22 bases separated the two germline ends. In germline, CDR1 is SGHTA, CDR2 FQGTGA. The full variable domain, rest sourced from reference TRBV7-3 and TRBJ1-1, is GAGVSQTPSNKVTEKGKYVELRCDPISGHTALYWYRQSLGQGPEFLIYFQGTGAADDSGLPNDRFFAVRPEGSVSTLKIQRTERGDSAVYLCASSLTGRVASAGTEAFFGQGTRLTVV.

This clone was observed once. The rearrangement links TRBV18 to TRBJ2-1; unclear D gene. The CDR3 contains 13 residues. From germline, CDR1 is KGHSH and CDR2 LQKENI. The V end was cut by 6 bases, the J end by 2 bases, with 8 bases between. In nucleotides, the CDR3 is TGTGCCAGCTCCGCAGGAACCTACAATGAGCAGTTCTTC. As protein: CASSAGTYNEQFF.

The chain employs TRBV11-3 and TRBJ2-2; 8 bases are shared with TRBD1. CDR3 length: 15 amino acids. Germline V lookup: CDR1 SGHNT, CDR2 YENEEA. V trimming: 4 bases; J trimming: 6 bases; junction bases outside the gene matches: 7. The CDR3 region is CASSSRTGWPGELFF. CDR3 nucleotides: TGTGCCAGCAGCTCCCGGACAGGGTGGCCCGGGGAGCTGTTTTTT.

This rearrangement joins TRBV28 to TRBJ1-2, with 8 bases lining up with TRBD1. Germline CDR1 is MDHEN and CDR2 is SYDVKM. The CDR3 has 15 residues. V trimming: 6 bases; J trimming: 4 bases; junction bases outside the gene matches: 10. The CDR3 spells CASSNADRVGYGYTF. The CDR3 bases are TGTGCCAGCAGCAACGCGGACAGGGTCGGCTATGGCTACACCTTC.

This chain connects TRBV5-8 to TRBJ2-6, with a possible D match to TRBD1 (6 bases). Trimming cost V 2 bases and J 0 bases, with 9 bases left between them. The germline gives CDR1 SGHTS, CDR2 YDEGEE. The CDR3 contains 16 residues. CDR3 sequence (DNA): TGTGCCAGCAGCTTACAGGGTACCTCTGGGGCCAACGTCCTGACTTTC. Translation gives CASSLQGTSGANVLTF.

The chain couples TRBV27 to TRBJ1-3, with TRBD1 matching over 9 bases. Per germline, CDR1 MNHEY and CDR2 SMNVEV (reference sequence). CDR3 length: 16 amino acids. J was trimmed by 0 bases and V by 8 bases; bases with no gene match: 8. CDR3: CASSRGTGHSGNTIYF. The DNA of the CDR3 is TGTGCCAGCTCCCGAGGGACAGGGCACTCTGGAAACACCATATATTTT.

The chain combines TRBV7-3 with TRBJ1-1; D ambiguous. The ends were cut back, 3 bases at V and 1 base at J, with 6 bases in the middle. CDR1 and CDR2 (germline): SGHTA, FQGTGA. The CDR3 loop spans 13 amino acids. CDR3 nucleotide sequence: TGTGCCAGCAGCTTCGACAAGAACACTGAAGCTTTCTTT. It translates to CASSFDKNTEAFF.

The V call is TRBV4-2, the J call TRBJ1-5; 9 nucleotides match TRBD1. J lost 0 bases, V lost 0 bases, and 6 bases had no gene match. Germline V gene lookup returns CDR1 LGHNA and CDR2 YNFKEQ. The length of the CDR3 is 18 residues. Here the CDR3 reads CASSQEVWTGDSNQPQHF. CDR3 DNA sequence: TGTGCCAGCAGCCAAGAGGTATGGACAGGGGATAGCAATCAGCCCCAGCATTTT.

The chain is built from TRBV30 and TRBJ1-2; 9 bases fit TRBD1. CDR1 and CDR2 from the germline V gene are GTSNPN and SVGIG (reference sequence). The CDR3 consists of 13 residues. The V gene end was trimmed by 2 bases and the J gene end by 11 bases; junction bases not matched to a gene: 9. The CDR3 DNA sequence: TGTGCCTGGAGTCCGGACAGGGGCTTGCGATACACCTTC. Its protein is CAWSPDRGLRYTF.

This sequence joins TRBV19 and TRBJ2-3; TRBD2 aligns across 8 bases. The CDR3 loop spans 17 amino acids. V dropped 8 bases and J dropped 2; count of bases not matched to a gene: 15. Germline CDR1 and CDR2: LNHDA and SQIVND (reference sequence). The DNA for the CDR3 is TGTGCCAGTGGATACCTAGCGGGTTCTACTCCCACAGATACGCAGTATTTT. This sequence encodes CASGYLAGSTPTDTQYF.

The chain joins TRBV7-3 to TRBJ2-7; no clear D gene. V was trimmed by 5 bases and J by 12 bases, leaving 11 bases between them. CDR3 size: 10 residues. Germline lookup yields CDR1 SGHTA and CDR2 FQGTGA. The CDR3 DNA reads TGTGCCAGCAGCACGCCCAAGCGGTACTTC. Its protein is CASSTPKRYF. Using reference TRBV7-3 and TRBJ2-7 for the parts outside the CDR3, the full variable domain is GAGVSQTPSNKVTEKGKYVELRCDPISGHTALYWYRQSLGQGPEFLIYFQGTGAADDSGLPNDRFFAVRPEGSVSTLKIQRTERGDSAVYLCASSTPKRYFGPGTRLTVT.

This chain links TRBV7-2 with TRBJ2-3; 7 bases map to TRBD1. The CDR3 is 16 amino acids. J gave up 0 bases and V 0 bases, and 3 bases lay outside the gene matches. Germline CDR1 reads SGHTA; CDR2 reads FQGNSA. The CDR3 coding sequence is TGTGCCAGCAGCTTAGCGACAGGGTACAGCACAGATACGCAGTATTTT. This encodes CASSLATGYSTDTQYF.

The chain uses TRBV25-1 and TRBJ1-2, with a possible D match to TRBD1 (6 bases). Looked up from germline, CDR1 is MGHDK and CDR2 is SYGVNS. Trimming removed 1 base at V and 5 bases at J, with 14 bases between. CDR3 length equals 15 residues. Here the CDR3 reads CASSESRRGMYGYTF. The DNA for the CDR3 is TGTGCCAGCAGTGAATCGCGCAGGGGAATGTATGGCTACACCTTC.

This rearrangement joins TRBV27 to TRBJ1-1; 12 bases line up with TRBD1. CDR1 is MNHEY, CDR2 SMNVEV, per germline (reference sequence). V shed 5 bases and J 5 bases; nucleotides not matched to a gene: 15. CDR3 length: 18 residues. CDR3 region: CASSRGTGTGGGGTEAFF. The CDR3 DNA follows: TGTGCCAGCAGTAGAGGCACCGGGACAGGGGGCGGAGGTACTGAAGCTTTCTTT.

CDR3 region: CASSSSTGGGETQYF. In DNA, the CDR3 is TGTGCCAGCAGCAGCAGCACGGGGGGGGGTGAGACCCAGTACTTC. This chain uses TRBV5-5 with TRBJ2-5; 8 bases map to TRBD2. Losses at the gene ends were 4 bases for V and 5 bases for J; bases not matched to a gene: 10. Germline lookup yields CDR1 SGHKS and CDR2 YYEKEE (reference sequence). This CDR3 contains 15 residues.

This clone appeared a single time. The V gene is TRBV7-2, the J gene TRBJ2-7; D is perhaps TRBD2 (5 bases). Germline CDR1 and CDR2: SGHTA and FQGNSA. The germline V and J ends were trimmed by 2 bases and 2 bases, with 16 bases remaining between them. The CDR3 contains 16 residues. The CDR3 spells CASSLPRRGSTYEQYF. The DNA for the CDR3 is TGTGCCAGCAGCTTACCCCGACGGGGTTCCACCTACGAGCAGTACTTC. Filled out from reference TRBV7-2 and TRBJ2-7, the complete variable domain reads GAGVSQSPSNKVTEKGKDVELRCDPISGHTALYWYRQSLGQGLEFLIYFQGNSAPDKSGLPSDRFSAERTGGSVSTLTIQRTQQEDSAVYLCASSLPRRGSTYEQYFGPGTRLTVT.

This clone was seen a handful of times. The CDR3 sequence is CATNTGGSGYTF. CDR3 in DNA: TGTGCCACCAACACAGGGGGCTCTGGCTACACCTTC. The gene calls are TRBV28 and TRBJ1-2; 9 nucleotides match TRBD1. Germline V lookup: CDR1 MDHEN, CDR2 SYDVKM. The V gene end was trimmed by 10 bases and the J gene end by 7 bases; junction bases not matched to a gene: 7. The CDR3 consists of 12 residues.

The chain carries TRBV7-6 and TRBJ1-6; 9 nucleotides match TRBD1. V lost 4 bases to trimming and J lost 10 bases; unmatched junction nucleotides: 8. The CDR3 totals 15 residues. Germline lookup yields CDR1 SGHVS and CDR2 FNYEAQ. The CDR3 DNA follows: TGTGCCAGCAGCTCAGGGACAGGGCTCGACTCACCCCTCCACTTT. Its protein product is CASSSGTGLDSPLHF.